This passage covers 2 T cell receptor beta chains from one sample sequenced in a study of blood T cell repertoires in COVID-19. The protocol was immunoSEQ multiplex PCR, while the TCRdb copy is restricted to in-frame clones and leaves out a portion. The sample records about 98,000 clones, approximately 90% being singletons. Material for sequencing was peripheral blood. The receptors derive from a man between 65 and 85 years old with acute or convalescent COVID-19.

The V gene is TRBV19, the J gene TRBJ1-3; 8 bases map to TRBD1. The CDR3 runs to 16 residues. The V segment lost 7 bases and the J segment 0 bases; nucleotides outside the gene matches: 8. Germline V gives CDR1 LNHDA, CDR2 SQIVND (reference sequence). This CDR3 is CASTTGTGFSGNTIYF. In nucleotides, the CDR3 is TGTGCCAGTACCACTGGGACAGGCTTCTCTGGAAACACCATATATTTT.

The chain joins TRBV7-2 to TRBJ1-5; 10 nucleotides match TRBD1. The germline CDR1 and CDR2 sequences are SGHTA and FQGNSA. The V segment lost 4 bases and the J segment 7 bases; nucleotides outside the gene matches: 4. The CDR3 consists of 14 residues. The CDR3 sequence: CASSSTGGEQPQHF. In nucleotides, the CDR3 is TGTGCCAGCAGCTCGACAGGGGGCGAGCAGCCCCAGCATTTT.